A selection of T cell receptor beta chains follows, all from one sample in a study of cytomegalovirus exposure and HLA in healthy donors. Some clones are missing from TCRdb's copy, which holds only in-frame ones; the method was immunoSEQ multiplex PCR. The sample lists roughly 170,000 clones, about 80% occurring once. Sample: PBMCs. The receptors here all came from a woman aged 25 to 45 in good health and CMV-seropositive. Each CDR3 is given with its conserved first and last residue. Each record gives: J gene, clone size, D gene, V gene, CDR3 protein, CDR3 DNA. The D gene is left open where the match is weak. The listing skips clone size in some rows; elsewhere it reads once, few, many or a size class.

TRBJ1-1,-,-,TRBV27,CASLLGGAAFF,TGTGCCAGCCTTCTAGGGGGGGCTGCTTTCTTT
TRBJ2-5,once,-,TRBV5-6,CASSLGGIPQETQYF,TGTGCCAGCAGCTTGGGTGGCATTCCCCAAGAGACCCAGTACTTC
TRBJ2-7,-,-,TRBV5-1,CASSSRDGSSYEQYF,TGCGCCAGCAGCAGCCGGGACGGGAGCTCCTACGAGCAGTACTTC
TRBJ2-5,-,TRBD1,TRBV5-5,CASSRTGETQYF,TGTGCCAGCAGTCGGACAGGGGAGACCCAGTACTTC
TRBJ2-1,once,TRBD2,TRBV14,CASSPREGLQSGQFF,TGTGCCAGCAGCCCGCGGGAGGGGCTTCAATCTGGGCAGTTCTTC
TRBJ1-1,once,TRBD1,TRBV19,CASSGQAGTEAFF,TGTGCCAGTAGCGGACAGGCGGGCACTGAAGCTTTCTTT
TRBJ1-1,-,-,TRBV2,CASSAGVYTEAFF,TGTGCCAGCAGTGCAGGGGTTTACACTGAAGCTTTCTTT
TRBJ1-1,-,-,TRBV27,CASSRGSTEAFF,TGTGCCAGCAGCAGGGGAAGCACTGAAGCTTTCTTT
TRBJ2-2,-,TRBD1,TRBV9,CASSLRGLGELFF,TGTGCCAGCAGCTTAAGGGGGCTGGGGGAGCTGTTTTTT
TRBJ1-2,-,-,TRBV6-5,CASSYKGIDYGYTF,TGTGCCAGCAGTTATAAGGGGATAGACTATGGCTACACCTTC
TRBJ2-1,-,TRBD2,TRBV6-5,CASSYYSGSSYNEQFF,TGTGCCAGCAGTTACTATAGCGGGAGCTCCTACAATGAGCAGTTCTTC
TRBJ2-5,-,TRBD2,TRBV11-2,CASSPGLERGETQYF,TGTGCCAGCAGCCCAGGCCTAGAGCGGGGAGAGACCCAGTACTTC
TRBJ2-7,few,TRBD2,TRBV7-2,CASSPQTGTSGYEQYF,TGTGCCAGCAGCCCACAGACCGGGACTAGCGGTTACGAGCAGTACTTC
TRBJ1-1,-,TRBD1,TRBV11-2,CASSFGTGDFEAFF,TGTGCCAGCAGCTTCGGGACAGGGGATTTTGAAGCTTTCTTT
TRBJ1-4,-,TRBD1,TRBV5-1,CASSLQVGQSNEKLFF,TGCGCCAGCAGCTTGCAGGTGGGACAGTCTAATGAAAAACTGTTTTTT
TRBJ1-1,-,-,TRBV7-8,CASSLAARYNTEAFF,TGTGCCAGCAGCTTAGCGGCCAGATATAACACTGAAGCTTTCTTT
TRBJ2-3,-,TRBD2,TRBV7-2,CASSLVASGGGSTDTQYF,TGTGCCAGCAGCTTAGTAGCTAGCGGGGGGGGGAGCACAGATACGCAGTATTTT
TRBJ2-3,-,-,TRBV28,CASSVLSGVSTDTQYF,TGTGCCAGCAGTGTCCTTAGCGGTGTTAGCACAGATACGCAGTATTTT
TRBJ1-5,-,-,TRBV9,CASSVFEGSGQPQHF,TGTGCCAGCAGCGTATTTGAGGGAAGCGGACAGCCCCAGCATTTT
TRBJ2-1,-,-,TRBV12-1,CASSFTGVDEQFF,TGTGCCAGCAGCTTCACAGGGGTTGATGAGCAGTTCTTC
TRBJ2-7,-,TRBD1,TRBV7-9,CASSSRDRSSYEQYF,TGTGCCAGCAGCTCTCGGGACAGGAGTTCCTACGAGCAGTACTTC
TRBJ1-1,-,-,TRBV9,CASSVYEDTEAFF,TGTGCCAGCAGCGTCTATGAGGACACTGAAGCTTTCTTT
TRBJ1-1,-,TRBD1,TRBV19,CASSWGQGAGEAFF,TGTGCCAGTAGTTGGGGACAGGGGGCGGGTGAAGCTTTCTTT
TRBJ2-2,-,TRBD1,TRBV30,CAWKGTVDTGELFF,TGTGCCTGGAAGGGGACAGTCGACACCGGGGAGCTGTTTTTT
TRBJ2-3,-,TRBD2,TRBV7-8,CASSSLAGRSLTDTQYF,TGTGCCAGCAGCTCTCTAGCGGGCCGGTCCCTCACAGATACGCAGTATTTT
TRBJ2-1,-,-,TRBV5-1,CASSLSASDYNEQFF,TGCGCCAGCAGCTTATCGGCTAGCGACTACAATGAGCAGTTCTTC
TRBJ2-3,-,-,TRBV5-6,CASSWATDTQYF,TGTGCCAGCAGCTGGGCCACAGATACGCAGTATTTT
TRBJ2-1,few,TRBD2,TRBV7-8,CANIVWASGSVEQFF,TGTGCCAACATCGTGTGGGCTAGCGGGAGTGTAGAGCAGTTCTTC
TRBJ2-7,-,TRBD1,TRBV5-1,CASSPGQGGITAYEQYF,TGCGCCAGCAGCCCCGGACAGGGGGGAATAACTGCCTACGAGCAGTACTTC
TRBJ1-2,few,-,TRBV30,CAKTTGYGYTF,TGTGCCAAAACGACGGGCTATGGCTACACCTTC
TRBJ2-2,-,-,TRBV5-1,CASSLAQTPSTGELFF,TGCGCCAGCAGCTTGGCACAGACCCCCAGCACCGGGGAGCTGTTTTTT
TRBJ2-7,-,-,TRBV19,CASSIGGPQFYEQYF,TGTGCCAGTAGTATAGGGGGGCCTCAATTCTACGAGCAGTACTTC
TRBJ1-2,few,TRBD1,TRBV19,CASSITLDRGNYGYTF,TGTGCCAGTAGTATAACCCTCGACAGGGGTAACTATGGCTACACCTTC
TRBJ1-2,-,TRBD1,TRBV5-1,CASSLWYQGDDGYTF,TGCGCCAGCAGCTTATGGTACCAGGGGGACGATGGCTACACCTTC
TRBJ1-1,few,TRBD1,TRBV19,CASSIDPGGTEAFF,TGTGCCAGTAGTATCGATCCAGGGGGCACTGAAGCTTTCTTT
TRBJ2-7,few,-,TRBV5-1,CASSVRGDEQYF,TGCGCCAGCAGCGTCAGGGGAGACGAGCAGTACTTC
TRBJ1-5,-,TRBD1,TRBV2,CASSDPGQGAPNQPQHF,TGTGCCAGCAGTGATCCGGGACAGGGGGCACCCAATCAGCCCCAGCATTTT
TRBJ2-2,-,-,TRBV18,CASSRTENTGELFF,TGTGCCAGCTCACGGACAGAGAACACCGGGGAGCTGTTTTTT
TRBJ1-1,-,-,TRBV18,CASSMNTEAFF,TGTGCCAGTTCCATGAACACTGAAGCTTTCTTT
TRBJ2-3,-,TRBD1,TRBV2,CASSLRGQTDTQYF,TGTGCCAGCAGCCTCCGGGGACAGACAGATACGCAGTATTTT
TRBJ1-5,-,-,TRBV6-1,CASSDGGSPQPQHF,TGTGCCAGCAGCGACGGGGGGTCCCCCCAGCCCCAGCATTTT
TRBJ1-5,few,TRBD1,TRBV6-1,CASSRTGDLNQPQHF,TGTGCCAGCAGCCGGACAGGGGACCTCAATCAGCCCCAGCATTTT
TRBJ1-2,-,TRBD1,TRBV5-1,CASSPTGAGGLGSYGYTF,TGCGCCAGCAGCCCGACGGGGGCAGGGGGCCTGGGTAGCTATGGCTACACCTTC
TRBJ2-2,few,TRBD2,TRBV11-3,CASSLRGAGELFF,TGTGCCAGCAGCTTACGGGGGGCCGGGGAGCTGTTTTTT
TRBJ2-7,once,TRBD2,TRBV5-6,CASSLTSDEQYF,TGTGCCAGCAGCTTAACTAGCGACGAGCAGTACTTC
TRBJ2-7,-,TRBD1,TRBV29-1,CSADLMTGGYEQYF,TGCAGCGCTGACCTAATGACAGGGGGCTACGAGCAGTACTTC
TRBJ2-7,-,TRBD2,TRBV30,CAWNPASGSSYEQYF,TGTGCCTGGAACCCAGCTAGCGGGAGTTCCTACGAGCAGTACTTC
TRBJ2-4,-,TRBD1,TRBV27,CASSSPTGANIQYF,TGTGCCAGCAGTTCGCCTACAGGGGCGAACATTCAGTACTTC
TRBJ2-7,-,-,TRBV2,CASSEEGHSKSEQYF,TGTGCCAGCAGTGAAGAAGGACACTCCAAAAGCGAGCAGTACTTC
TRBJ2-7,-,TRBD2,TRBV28,CASSTIGGLAAVFSYF,TGTGCCAGCAGTACCATCGGGGGACTAGCGGCCGTTTTTTCGTACTTC